This TCR beta chain was recovered during a study of shared clonotypes between healthy human individuals. General study results and limits: Naive subsets generally exceeded memory subsets in estimated richness. Naive CD4 clonotypes overlapped across a few donors at approximately 5.3%.

As concerns this clone: Antigen: not known.

Profiled with immunoSEQ multiplex PCR; TCRdb holds only in-frame clones, not every one. This table holds 1,500,000 or so clones, 98% found once. V was clipped by 6 bases and J by 3 bases; unmatched bases: 8. There are 15 residues in the CDR3. CDR1 and CDR2 from the germline V gene are KGHSH and LQKENI. This sequence originates from a man between 25 and 39 years old in good health. V usage is TRBV18 and J usage is TRBJ2-5, with 9 bases aligning to TRBD1. Sequencing was done on a sample of naive CD4+ T cells sorted from blood. Subset denoted: CD45RA+ positively selected. In DNA form, the CDR3 reads TGTGCCAGCTCCCCCCCAAGGACAGGGGAAGAGACCCAGTACTTC. Translated, it gives CASSPPRTGEETQYF.